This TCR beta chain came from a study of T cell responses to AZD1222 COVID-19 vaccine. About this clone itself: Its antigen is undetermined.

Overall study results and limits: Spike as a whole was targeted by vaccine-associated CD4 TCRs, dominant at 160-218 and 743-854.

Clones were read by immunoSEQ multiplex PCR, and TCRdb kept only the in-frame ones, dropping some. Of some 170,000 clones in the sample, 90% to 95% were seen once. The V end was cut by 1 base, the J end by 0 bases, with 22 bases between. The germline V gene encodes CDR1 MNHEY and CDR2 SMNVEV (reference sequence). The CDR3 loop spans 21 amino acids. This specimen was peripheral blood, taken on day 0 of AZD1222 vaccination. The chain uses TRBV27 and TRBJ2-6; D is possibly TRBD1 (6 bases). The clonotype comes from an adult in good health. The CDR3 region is CASSLFYPQGSGASGANVLTF. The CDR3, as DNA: TGTGCCAGCAGTTTATTCTACCCACAGGGATCCGGCGCCTCTGGGGCCAACGTCCTGACTTTC.